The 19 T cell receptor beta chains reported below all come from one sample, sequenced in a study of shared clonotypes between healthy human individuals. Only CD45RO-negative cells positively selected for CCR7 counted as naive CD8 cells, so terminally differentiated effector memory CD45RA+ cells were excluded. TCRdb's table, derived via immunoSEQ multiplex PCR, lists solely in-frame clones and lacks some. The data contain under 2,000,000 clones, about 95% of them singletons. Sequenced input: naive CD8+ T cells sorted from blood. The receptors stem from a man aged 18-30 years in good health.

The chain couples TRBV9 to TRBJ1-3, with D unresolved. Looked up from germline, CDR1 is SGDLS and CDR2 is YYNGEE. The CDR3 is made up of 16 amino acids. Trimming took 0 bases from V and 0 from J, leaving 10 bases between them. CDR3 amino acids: CASSVEVRASGNTIYF. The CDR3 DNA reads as TGTGCCAGCAGCGTAGAGGTACGAGCCTCTGGAAACACCATATATTTT.

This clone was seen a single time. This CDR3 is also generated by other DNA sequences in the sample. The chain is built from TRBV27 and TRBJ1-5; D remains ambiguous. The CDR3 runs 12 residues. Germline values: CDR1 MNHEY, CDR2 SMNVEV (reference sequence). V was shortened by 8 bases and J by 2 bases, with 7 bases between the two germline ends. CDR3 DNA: TGTGCCAGCTCCCCCGGCAATCAGCCCCAGCATTTT. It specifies CASSPGNQPQHF.

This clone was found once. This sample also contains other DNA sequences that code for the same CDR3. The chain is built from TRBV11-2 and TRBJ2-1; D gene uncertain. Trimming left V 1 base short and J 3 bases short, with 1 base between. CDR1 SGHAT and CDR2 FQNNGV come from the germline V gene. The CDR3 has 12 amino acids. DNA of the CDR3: TGTGCCAGCAGCTTAGTCTACAATGAGCAGTTCTTC. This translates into CASSLVYNEQFF.

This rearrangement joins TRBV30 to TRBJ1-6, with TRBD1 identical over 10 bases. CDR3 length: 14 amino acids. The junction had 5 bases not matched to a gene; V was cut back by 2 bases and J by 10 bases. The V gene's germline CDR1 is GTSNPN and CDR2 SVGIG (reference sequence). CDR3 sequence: CAWSSGTGESPLHF. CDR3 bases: TGTGCCTGGAGTTCCGGGACAGGGGAATCACCCCTCCACTTT.

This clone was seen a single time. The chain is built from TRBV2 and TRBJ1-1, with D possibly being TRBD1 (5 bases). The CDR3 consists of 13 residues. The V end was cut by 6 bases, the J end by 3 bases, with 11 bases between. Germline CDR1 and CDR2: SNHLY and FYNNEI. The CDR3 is CASRWGVYTEAFF. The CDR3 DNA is TGTGCCAGCAGGTGGGGGGTCTACACTGAAGCTTTCTTT.

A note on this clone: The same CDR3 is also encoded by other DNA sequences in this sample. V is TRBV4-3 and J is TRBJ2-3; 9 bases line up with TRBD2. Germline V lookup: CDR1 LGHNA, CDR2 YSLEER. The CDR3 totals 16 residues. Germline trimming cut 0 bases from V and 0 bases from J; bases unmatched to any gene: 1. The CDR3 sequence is CASSQDLAGSTDTQYF. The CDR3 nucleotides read TGCGCCAGCAGCCAAGACCTAGCGGGAAGCACAGATACGCAGTATTTT.

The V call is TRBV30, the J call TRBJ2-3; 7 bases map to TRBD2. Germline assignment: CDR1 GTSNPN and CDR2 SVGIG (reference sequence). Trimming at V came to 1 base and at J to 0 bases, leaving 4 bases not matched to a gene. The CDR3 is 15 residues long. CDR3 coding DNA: TGTGCCTGGAGTGCTTTGGGGGGGAGCACAGATACGCAGTATTTT. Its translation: CAWSALGGSTDTQYF.

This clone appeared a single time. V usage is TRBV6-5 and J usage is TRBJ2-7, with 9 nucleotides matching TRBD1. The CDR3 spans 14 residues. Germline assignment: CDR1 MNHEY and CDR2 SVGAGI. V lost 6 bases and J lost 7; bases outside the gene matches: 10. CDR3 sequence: CASRPGQGIYEQYF. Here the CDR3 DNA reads TGTGCCAGCAGACCCGGACAGGGGATTTATGAGCAGTACTTC.

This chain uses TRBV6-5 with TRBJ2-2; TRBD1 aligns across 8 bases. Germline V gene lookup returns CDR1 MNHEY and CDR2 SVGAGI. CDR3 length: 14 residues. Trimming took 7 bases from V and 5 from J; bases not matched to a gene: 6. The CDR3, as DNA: TGTGCCAGCAAATCGGACAGGGTGACCGGGGAGCTGTTTTTT. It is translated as CASKSDRVTGELFF.

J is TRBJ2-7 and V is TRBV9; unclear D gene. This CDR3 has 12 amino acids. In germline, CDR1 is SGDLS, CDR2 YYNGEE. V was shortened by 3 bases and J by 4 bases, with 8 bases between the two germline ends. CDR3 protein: CASSAEGYEQYF. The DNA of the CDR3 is TGTGCCAGCAGCGCTGAAGGGTACGAGCAGTACTTC.

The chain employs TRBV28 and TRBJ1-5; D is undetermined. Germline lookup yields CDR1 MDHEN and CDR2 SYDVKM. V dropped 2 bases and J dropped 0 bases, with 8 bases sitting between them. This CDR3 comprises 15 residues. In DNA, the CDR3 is TGTGCCAGCAGTTTACCAGAGAATAGCAATCAGCCCCAGCATTTT. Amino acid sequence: CASSLPENSNQPQHF.

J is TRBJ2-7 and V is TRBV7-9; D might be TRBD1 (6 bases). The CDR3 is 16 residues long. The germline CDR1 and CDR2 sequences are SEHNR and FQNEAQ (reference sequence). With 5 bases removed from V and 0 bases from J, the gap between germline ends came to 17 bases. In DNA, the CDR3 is TGTGCCAGCAGCCCCTTGGGGGCTGTTAGCTCCTACGAGCAGTACTTC. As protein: CASSPLGAVSSYEQYF.

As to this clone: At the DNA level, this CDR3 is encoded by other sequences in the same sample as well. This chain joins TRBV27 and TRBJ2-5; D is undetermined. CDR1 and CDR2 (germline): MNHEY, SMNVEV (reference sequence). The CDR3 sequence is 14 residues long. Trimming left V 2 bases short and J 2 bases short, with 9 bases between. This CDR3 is CASSLLGGQETQYF. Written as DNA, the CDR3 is TGTGCCAGCAGTTTACTTGGCGGACAAGAGACCCAGTACTTC.

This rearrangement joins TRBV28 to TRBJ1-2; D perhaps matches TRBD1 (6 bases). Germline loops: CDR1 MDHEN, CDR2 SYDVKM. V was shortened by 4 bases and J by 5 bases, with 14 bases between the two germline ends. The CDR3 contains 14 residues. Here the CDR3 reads CASSSGQLGYGYTF. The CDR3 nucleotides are TGTGCCAGCAGTTCAGGACAGCTGGGGTATGGCTACACCTTC.

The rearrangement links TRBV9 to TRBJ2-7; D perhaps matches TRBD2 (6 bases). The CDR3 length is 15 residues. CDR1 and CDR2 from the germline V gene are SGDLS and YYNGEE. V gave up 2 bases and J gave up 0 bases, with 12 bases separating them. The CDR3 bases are TGTGCCAGCAGCGTGGGGACTTGGAGCTCCTACGAGCAGTACTTC. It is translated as CASSVGTWSSYEQYF.

This CDR3 is CASSLWGTGEHEQYF. Written as DNA, the CDR3 is TGCGCCAGCAGCTTGTGGGGGACAGGGGAACACGAGCAGTACTTC. J is TRBJ2-7 and V is TRBV5-1; TRBD1 aligns across 10 bases. The V gene's germline CDR1 is SGHRS and CDR2 YFSETQ. The CDR3 has 15 amino acids. With V trimmed by 1 base and J by 5 bases, 6 bases remained unmatched.

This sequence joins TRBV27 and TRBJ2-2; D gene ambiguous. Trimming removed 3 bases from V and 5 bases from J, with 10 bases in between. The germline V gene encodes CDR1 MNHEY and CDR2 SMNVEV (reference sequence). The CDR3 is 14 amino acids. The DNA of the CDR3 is TGTGCCAGCAGTTTCAGTCTTTGGACCGGGGAGCTGTTTTTT. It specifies CASSFSLWTGELFF.

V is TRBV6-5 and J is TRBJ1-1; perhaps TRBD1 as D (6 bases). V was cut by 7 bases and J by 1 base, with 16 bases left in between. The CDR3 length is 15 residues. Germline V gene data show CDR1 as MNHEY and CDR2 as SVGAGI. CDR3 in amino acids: CASKQGIQTNTEAFF. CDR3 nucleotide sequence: TGTGCCAGCAAGCAGGGGATCCAGACGAACACTGAAGCTTTCTTT.

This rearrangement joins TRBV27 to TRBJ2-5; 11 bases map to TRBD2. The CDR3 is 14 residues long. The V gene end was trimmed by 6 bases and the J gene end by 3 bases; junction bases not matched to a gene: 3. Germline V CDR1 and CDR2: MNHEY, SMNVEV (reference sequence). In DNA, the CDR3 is TGTGCCAGCAGCGTACTAGCGGGAGAAGAGACCCAGTACTTC. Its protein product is CASSVLAGEETQYF.